The 8 T cell receptor beta chains reported below all come from one sample, sequenced in a study of a mutant IDH1 vaccine in newly diagnosed glioma. The sample's time point: week 5, during vaccination. Topical imiquimod accompanied each vaccine dose, which consisted of 300 ug of mutant IDH1 20-mer peptide. Clones were sequenced by immunoSEQ multiplex PCR, and TCRdb holds only the in-frame ones, with some missing. The sample shows around 28,000 clones, roughly 90% of them seen only once. Antigens for these TCRs are unknown. The specimen comprised PBMCs, sampled from a glioma patient whose treatment included an IDH1 peptide vaccine. Every receptor here comes from a man aged 18 to 30 with glioma.

The chain uses TRBV15 and TRBJ1-1; D uncertain. CDR1 and CDR2 (germline): LNHNV, YYDKDF (reference sequence). The CDR3 sequence is 12 residues long. Between the trimmed V and J ends, which lost 1 base and 5 bases, there was a span of 5 bases. The CDR3 nucleotides are TGTGCCACCAGCAGAGCTGGGACTGAAGCTTTCTTT. Encoded protein: CATSRAGTEAFF.

In this sample, this clone turned up once. The chain links TRBV6-4 to TRBJ2-1, with 11 bases matching TRBD2. The CDR3 is 18 amino acids. Germline V gene sequence: CDR1 MRHNA, CDR2 SNTAGT. Losses at the gene ends were 8 bases for V and 5 bases for J; bases not matched to a gene: 17. CDR3 amino acids: CASSRRFTSGSPHNEQFF. In DNA form, the CDR3 reads TGTGCCAGCTCGCGAAGGTTCACTAGCGGGAGCCCCCACAATGAGCAGTTCTTC.

The CDR3 protein is CASSESTGYYYEQYF. In DNA form, the CDR3 reads TGTGCCAGCAGTGAATCCACGGGTTATTACTACGAGCAGTACTTC. This rearrangement joins TRBV6-1 to TRBJ2-7; D uncertain. V lost 2 bases, J lost 3 bases, and 14 bases lay in between. CDR3 size: 15 residues. Per germline, CDR1 MNHNS and CDR2 SASEGT.

This sequence joins TRBV7-9 and TRBJ2-2; D possibly corresponds to TRBD2 (5 bases). V dropped 4 bases and J dropped 1 base, with 10 bases sitting between them. Per germline, CDR1 SEHNR and CDR2 FQNEAQ (reference sequence). The CDR3 spans 15 residues. In DNA, the CDR3 is TGTGCCAGCAGCTCTTACAGCGGGAACACCGGGGAGCTGTTTTTT. Its translation: CASSSYSGNTGELFF. Full variable domain (outside the CDR3, taken from reference TRBV7-9 and TRBJ2-2): DTGVSQNPRHKITKRGQNVTFRCDPISEHNRLYWYRQTLGQGPEFLTYFQNEAQLEKSRLLSDRFSAERPKGSFSTLEIQRTEQGDSAMYLCASSSYSGNTGELFFGEGSRLTVL.

The chain couples TRBV29-1 to TRBJ1-2; 8 bases align to TRBD1. The germline CDR1 and CDR2 sequences are SQVTM and ANQGSEA. The CDR3 extends over 16 amino acids. Germline trimming cut 2 bases from V and 1 base from J; bases unmatched to any gene: 9. In nucleotides, the CDR3 is TGCAGCGTTGAATCGGACAGGGACTCAGATAACTATGGCTACACCTTC. This codes for CSVESDRDSDNYGYTF. The whole variable domain, filled in from reference TRBV29-1 and TRBJ1-2, reads SAVISQKPSRDICQRGTSLTIQCQVDSQVTMMFWYRQQPGQSLTLIATANQGSEATYESGFVIDKFPISRPNLTFSTLTVSNMSPEDSSIYLCSVESDRDSDNYGYTFGSGTRLTVV.

A few counts support this clone. The gene calls are TRBV6-1 and TRBJ1-2; no reliable D call. V was shortened by 4 bases and J by 6 bases, with 3 bases between the two germline ends. Germline-derived CDR1 and CDR2 are MNHNS and SASEGT. The CDR3 spans 10 residues. The CDR3 coding sequence is TGTGCCAGCAGTGCTAATGGCTACACCTTC. Residues: CASSANGYTF.

Here the CDR3 reads CAWSVRRDRVRFGYGYTF. For the CDR3, the DNA is TGTGCCTGGAGTGTACGGAGGGACAGGGTGAGGTTTGGCTATGGCTACACCTTC. The chain recombines TRBV30 with TRBJ1-2, with 9 bases that match TRBD1. This CDR3 has 18 residues. V was pared by 0 bases and J by 4 bases, with 15 bases of the junction left unmatched. The germline V gene has CDR1 GTSNPN and CDR2 SVGIG (reference sequence).

J is TRBJ2-7 and V is TRBV6-5; 7 bases align to TRBD1. Germline lookup yields CDR1 MNHEY and CDR2 SVGAGI. The CDR3 consists of 14 residues. After removal of 6 bases from V and 2 bases from J, the junction contained 7 bases not matched to a gene. The CDR3 loop is CASRPLGTAYEQYF. CDR3 in DNA: TGTGCCAGCAGGCCTCTCGGGACAGCCTACGAGCAGTACTTC.